The clone carrying this T cell receptor beta chain was observed a few times. Its target is unknown. The entry originates in a study of siplizumab effects on memory and regulatory T cells. Whole-study results and caveats: In unstimulated cells, naive T cells appeared more diverse than memory T cells and seemed major alloresponse contributors. An assignable naive or memory phenotype was lacking in roughly 75-95% of proliferating CD4+ or CD8+ clones. Siplizumab produced a significant reduction in alloreactive sequences that were traceable to unstimulated CD4+ memory cells.

TCRdb's copy holds only in-frame clones and misses some; the assay was immunoSEQ multiplex PCR. The sample has 40,000 to 45,000 clones, about 90% seen once. Unstimulated naive, memory, effector memory and TEMRA subsets underwent sequencing in a few donor pairs. The sequenced sample consisted of naive CD4+ T cells sorted from blood. This clonotype was sampled from a human donor in good health.

CDR3 in DNA: TGTGCCACCACACCGGGACAGCCCTACGAGCAGTACTTC. Translation gives CATTPGQPYEQYF. The chain recombines TRBV10-3 with TRBJ2-7, with 7 bases lining up with TRBD1. The trim removed 10 bases at V and 2 bases at J, leaving 8 bases unmatched. The V gene's germline CDR1 is ENHRY and CDR2 SYGVKD. CDR3 length equals 13 residues.